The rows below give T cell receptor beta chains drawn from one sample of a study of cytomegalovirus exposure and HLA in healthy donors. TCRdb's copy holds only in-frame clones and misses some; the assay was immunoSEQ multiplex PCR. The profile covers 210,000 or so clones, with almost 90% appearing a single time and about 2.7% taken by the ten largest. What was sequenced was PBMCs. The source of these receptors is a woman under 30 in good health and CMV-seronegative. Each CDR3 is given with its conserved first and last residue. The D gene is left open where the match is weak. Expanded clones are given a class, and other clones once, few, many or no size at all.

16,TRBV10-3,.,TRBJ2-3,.,CAISDGTDKLTDTQYF,TGTGCCATCAGTGATGGCACAGATAAGTTGACAGATACGCAGTATTTT
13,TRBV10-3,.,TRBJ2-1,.,CAISEGVYNEQFF,TGTGCCATCAGTGAGGGAGTTTACAATGAGCAGTTCTTC
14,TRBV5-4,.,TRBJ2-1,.,CASSLEWERNEQFF,TGTGCCAGCAGCTTGGAGTGGGAGCGGAATGAGCAGTTCTTC
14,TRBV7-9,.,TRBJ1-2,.,CASSLGQSYYGYTF,TGTGCCAGCAGCTTGGGCCAGTCGTACTATGGCTACACCTTC
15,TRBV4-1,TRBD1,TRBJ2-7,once,CASSQSDRASDEQYF,TGCGCCAGCAGCCAATCGGACAGGGCCTCCGACGAGCAGTACTTC
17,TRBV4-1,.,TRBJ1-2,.,CASSQAGILSPNYGYTF,TGCGCCAGCAGCCAAGCTGGCATCTTGTCCCCTAACTATGGCTACACCTTC
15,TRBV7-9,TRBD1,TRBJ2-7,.,CASSLGDRGLNEQYF,TGTGCCAGCAGCTTAGGGGACAGGGGGCTTAACGAGCAGTACTTC
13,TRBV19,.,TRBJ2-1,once,CASSSRPGLEAFF,TGTGCCAGTAGTTCGCGACCGGGACTTGAGGCGTTCTTC
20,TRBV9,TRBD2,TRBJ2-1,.,CASSGPTSGRATTSYNEQFF,TGTGCCAGCAGCGGACCGACTAGCGGGAGGGCAACGACGTCCTACAATGAGCAGTTCTTC
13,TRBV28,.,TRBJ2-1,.,CASTPAEVNEQFF,TGTGCCAGCACGCCAGCCGAGGTCAATGAGCAGTTCTTC
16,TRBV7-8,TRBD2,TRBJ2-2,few,CASSLGGLADTGELFF,TGTGCCAGCAGCTTAGGGGGACTAGCGGACACCGGGGAGCTGTTTTTT
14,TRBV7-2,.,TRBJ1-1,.,CASSIRRDFTEAFF,TGTGCCAGCAGCATCCGACGGGATTTCACTGAAGCTTTCTTT
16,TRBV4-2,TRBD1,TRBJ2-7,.,CASSRNLGQGSYEQYF,TGTGCCAGCAGCCGAAACCTGGGACAGGGTTCCTACGAGCAGTACTTC
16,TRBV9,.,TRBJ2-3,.,CASSVAAGLSTDTQYF,TGTGCCAGCAGCGTAGCAGCGGGCCTTAGCACAGATACGCAGTATTTT
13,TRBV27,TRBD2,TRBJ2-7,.,CAVGGGPAYEQYF,TGTGCCGTTGGGGGAGGGCCAGCGTACGAGCAGTACTTC
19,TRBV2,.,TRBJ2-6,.,CASSEAQRGVFSGANVLTF,TGTGCCAGCAGTGAAGCGCAAAGGGGCGTGTTCTCTGGGGCCAACGTCCTGACTTTC
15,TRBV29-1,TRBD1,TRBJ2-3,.,CSVEAGTGKSDTQYF,TGCAGCGTTGAAGCCGGGACAGGGAAATCCGATACGCAGTATTTT
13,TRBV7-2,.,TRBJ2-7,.,CASSRRTGEVQYF,TGTGCCAGCAGCCGAAGAACCGGGGAGGTGCAGTACTTC
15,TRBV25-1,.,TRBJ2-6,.,CASLEYRSGANVLTF,TGTGCCAGCCTAGAGTATAGGAGTGGGGCCAACGTCCTGACTTTC
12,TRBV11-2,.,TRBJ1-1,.,CASRPYGGSAFF,TGTGCCAGCAGGCCCTACGGGGGTTCAGCTTTCTTT
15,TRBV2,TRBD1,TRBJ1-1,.,CASSEALQGAREAFF,TGTGCCAGCAGTGAAGCGTTGCAGGGGGCGAGAGAAGCTTTCTTT
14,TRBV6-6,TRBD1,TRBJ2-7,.,CASSYSTGGNEQYF,TGTGCCAGCAGTTACTCGACAGGGGGCAACGAGCAGTACTTC
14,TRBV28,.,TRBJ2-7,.,CASSLYPLTYEQYF,TGTGCCAGCAGTTTATATCCTCTTACCTACGAGCAGTACTTC
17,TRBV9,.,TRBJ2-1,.,CASSVAGAPPPYNEQFF,TGTGCCAGCAGCGTAGCTGGGGCCCCTCCCCCCTACAATGAGCAGTTCTTC
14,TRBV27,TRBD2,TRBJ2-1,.,CASGGLAVNNEQFF,TGTGCCAGCGGCGGACTAGCGGTAAACAATGAGCAGTTCTTC
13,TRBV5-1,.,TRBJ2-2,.,CASSNLDTGELFF,TGCGCCAGCAGCAACTTAGACACCGGGGAGCTGTTTTTT
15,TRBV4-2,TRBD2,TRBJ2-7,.,CASSQLSGRAYEQYF,TGTGCCAGCAGCCAACTCAGCGGGAGGGCCTACGAGCAGTACTTC
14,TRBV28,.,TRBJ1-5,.,CASLQGEVNQPQHF,TGTGCCAGCCTACAGGGAGAGGTAAATCAGCCCCAGCATTTT
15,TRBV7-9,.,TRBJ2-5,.,CASSLILTGEETQYF,TGTGCCAGCAGCTTAATCCTCACGGGGGAAGAGACCCAGTACTTC
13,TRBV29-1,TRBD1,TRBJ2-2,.,CSARQGETRELFF,TGCAGCGCCCGACAGGGTGAAACTAGGGAGCTGTTTTTT
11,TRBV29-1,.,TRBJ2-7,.,CSVGTVSEQYF,TGCAGCGTTGGGACAGTCTCCGAGCAGTACTTC
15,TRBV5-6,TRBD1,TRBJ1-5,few,CASSWWTGANQPQHF,TGTGCCAGCAGCTGGTGGACAGGGGCAAATCAGCCCCAGCATTTT
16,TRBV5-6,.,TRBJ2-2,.,CASSLGPLRGTGELFF,TGTGCCAGCAGCTTGGGGCCTCTAAGAGGAACCGGGGAGCTGTTTTTT
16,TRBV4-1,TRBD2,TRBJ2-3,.,CASSGLAGGDTDTQYF,TGCGCCAGCAGCGGACTAGCGGGAGGTGACACAGATACGCAGTATTTT
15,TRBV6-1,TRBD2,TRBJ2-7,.,CASGDGAGGSYEQYF,TGTGCCAGCGGTGATGGGGCGGGGGGATCGTACGAGCAGTACTTC
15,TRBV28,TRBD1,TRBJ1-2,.,CASSAPGQGPYGYTF,TGTGCCAGCAGTGCACCGGGACAGGGCCCCTATGGCTACACCTTC
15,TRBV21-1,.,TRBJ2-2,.,CASSKKREATGELFF,TGTGCCAGCAGCAAGAAGCGGGAGGCCACCGGGGAGCTGTTTTTT
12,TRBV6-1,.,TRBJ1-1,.,CASRYANTEAFF,TGTGCCAGCCGGTACGCGAACACTGAAGCTTTCTTT
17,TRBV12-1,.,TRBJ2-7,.,CASSFPHRQSPAYEQYF,TGTGCCAGCAGCTTTCCCCATAGACAGTCGCCGGCCTACGAGCAGTACTTC
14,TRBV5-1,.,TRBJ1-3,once,CASSLNPEENTIYF,TGCGCCAGCAGCTTGAACCCGGAGGAAAACACCATATATTTT